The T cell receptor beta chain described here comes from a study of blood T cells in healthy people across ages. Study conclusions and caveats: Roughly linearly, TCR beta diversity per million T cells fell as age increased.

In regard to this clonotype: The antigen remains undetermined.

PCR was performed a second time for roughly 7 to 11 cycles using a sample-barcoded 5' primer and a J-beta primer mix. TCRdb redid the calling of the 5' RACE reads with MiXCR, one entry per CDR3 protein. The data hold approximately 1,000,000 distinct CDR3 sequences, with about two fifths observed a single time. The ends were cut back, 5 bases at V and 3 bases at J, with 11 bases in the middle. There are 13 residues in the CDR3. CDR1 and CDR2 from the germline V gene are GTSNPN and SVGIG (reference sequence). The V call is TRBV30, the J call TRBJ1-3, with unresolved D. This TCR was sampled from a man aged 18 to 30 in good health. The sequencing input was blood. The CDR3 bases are TGTGCCTGGCGGGAGCTAAGTGGAAACACCATATATTTT. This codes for CAWRELSGNTIYF.